This T cell receptor beta chain derives from a study of blood T cell repertoires in COVID-19. Data came from immunoSEQ multiplex PCR; TCRdb stores just in-frame clones and leaves some out. The sample shows about 400,000 clones, less than 90% of them seen only once. This CDR3 region has 18 residues. V lost 7 bases to trimming and J lost 2 bases, with 23 bases between them. Germline loops: CDR1 KGHDR, CDR2 SFDVKD. The sequence came from a woman aged 60-70 years with COVID-19, enrolled during active disease. The chain recombines TRBV24-1 with TRBJ1-5; D unclear. Source material: peripheral blood. The CDR3 DNA follows: TGTGCCACCAGAAAGAGGCCAGCTCCCTTGGTTTGCAATCAGCCCCAGCATTTT. Translating gives CATRKRPAPLVCNQPQHF.